This T cell receptor beta chain was sequenced in a study of cytomegalovirus exposure and HLA in healthy donors. Findings and caveats of the study: The presence/absence work took it that sequencing depth was about the same across donors.

Concerning this clone: Its antigen is unidentified.

The ends were cut back, 6 bases at V and 1 base at J, with 12 bases in the middle. Germline V gene lookup returns CDR1 MNHEY and CDR2 SVGAGI. The CDR3 spans 14 residues. A multiplex PCR was run with 60 Vbeta primers and 13 Jbeta primers. Here immunoSEQ multiplex PCR was the method, and the copy in TCRdb shows in-frame clones only, minus some. Of 58,000 or so clones listed, more than 70% are singletons. This receptor was obtained from a man in his fifties or sixties in good health and CMV-seropositive. The sequenced sample consisted of PBMCs. The chain carries TRBV6-5 and TRBJ1-1; D unclear. CDR3 sequence: CASRNEGGNTEAFF. In nucleotides, the CDR3 is TGTGCCAGCAGGAACGAGGGCGGGAACACTGAAGCTTTCTTT.